This TCR beta chain was captured in a study of cytomegalovirus exposure and HLA in healthy donors. General study findings and limits: TCR beta chain V- and J-gene trimming was linked, in a later analysis, to a missense variant in DCLRE1C.

With V trimmed by 4 bases and J by 3 bases, 4 bases remained unmatched. The CDR3 sequence is 15 residues long. Germline CDR1 reads MDHEN; CDR2 reads SYDVKM. To note about this clone: What it recognizes is unknown.

The PCR ran on 60 Vbeta and 13 Jbeta primers. Using immunoSEQ multiplex PCR, the repertoire was profiled, and TCRdb retains in-frame clones only, with some absent. The sample lists approximately 210,000 clones, around 81% occurring once. The chain joins TRBV28 to TRBJ2-7; 12 nucleotides line up with TRBD2. The clonotype comes from a man aged 18 to 35 in good health and CMV-seronegative. The sequenced sample was PBMCs. The CDR3 spells CASSSPGLAGYEQYF. The CDR3 DNA reads as TGTGCCAGCAGTTCCCCGGGACTAGCGGGCTACGAGCAGTACTTC.